This T cell receptor (beta chain) was retrieved from a study of cytomegalovirus exposure and HLA in healthy donors. The V and J ends lost 2 bases and 4 bases respectively, with 11 bases between them. Germline CDR1 reads MNHEY; CDR2 reads SMNVEV (reference sequence). This CDR3 contains 14 residues. Overall study findings and caveats: Some TCR beta chains (164 of them) were listed as cytomegalovirus-associated. One variant, a missense change in DCLRE1C, was linked in a later analysis to TCR beta V- and J-gene trimming. The authors reported that TCR beta sequences could predict HLA-A and HLA-B alleles. These predictions were accurate for most subjects in the first cohort.

As to this clone: Its antigen is unknown.

Amplification used 60 Vbeta primers and 13 Jbeta primers. Produced via immunoSEQ multiplex PCR; TCRdb's table is partial and in-frame only. The sample holds about 180,000 clones, over 60% seen once. Material for sequencing was PBMCs. The chain carries TRBV27 and TRBJ1-1; the D gene is possibly TRBD1 (6 bases). The sequence derives from a man aged 35 to 55 in good health and CMV-seropositive. CDR3 in DNA: TGTGCCAGCAGTTTAAAACAGGGCGCCACTGAAGCTTTCTTT. Its protein is CASSLKQGATEAFF.